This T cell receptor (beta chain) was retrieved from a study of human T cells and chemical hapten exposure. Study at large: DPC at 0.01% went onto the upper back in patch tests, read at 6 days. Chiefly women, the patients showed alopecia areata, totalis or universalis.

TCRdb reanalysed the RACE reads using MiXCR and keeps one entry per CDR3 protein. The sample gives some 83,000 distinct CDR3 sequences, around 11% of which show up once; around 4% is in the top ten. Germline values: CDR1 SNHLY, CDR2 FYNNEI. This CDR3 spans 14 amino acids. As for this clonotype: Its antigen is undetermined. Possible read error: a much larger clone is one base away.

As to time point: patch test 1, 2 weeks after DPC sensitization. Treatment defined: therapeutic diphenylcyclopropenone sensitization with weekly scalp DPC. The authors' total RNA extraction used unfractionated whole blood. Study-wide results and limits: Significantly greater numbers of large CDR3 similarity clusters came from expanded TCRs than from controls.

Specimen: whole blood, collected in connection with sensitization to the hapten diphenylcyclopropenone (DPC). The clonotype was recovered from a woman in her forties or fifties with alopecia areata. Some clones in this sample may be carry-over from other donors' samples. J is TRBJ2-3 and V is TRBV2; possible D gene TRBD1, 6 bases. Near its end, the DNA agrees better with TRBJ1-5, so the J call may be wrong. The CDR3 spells CASIRAGATDTQHF. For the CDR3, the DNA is TGTGCCAGCATCAGAGCGGGGGCCACAGATACGCAGCATTTT.